The sequence of this T cell receptor (beta chain) was determined in a study of blood T cell repertoires in COVID-19 (dated by TCRdb to 2020 to 2021). Concerning the study at large: Samples covering the acute and convalescent phases of COVID-19 were provided by collaborators in the United States, Italy and Spain. A de-identified subject ID, COVID-19 status, age in years and sex were almost always included in the sample metadata. The repertoires were released in a freely available public database intended as a resource for research on the immune response to SARS-CoV-2. Samples were obtained from the ongoing ImmuneRACE study (first 160 participants) and from 1,254 subjects provided by 6 global collaborators. Where HLA class I and class II types were available, the types were taken from metadata supplied by the sample provider, not from assay-based typing. The dataset comprised deeply sampled blood TCRbeta repertoires from subjects exposed to, actively infected with, or recovered from COVID-19. The material from the prospective study consisted of cDNA or gDNA derived from T cells, B-cell-depleted T cells, or PBMCs. Findings and caveats that apply to the study as a whole: The quantity of clinical and demographic metadata differed by source and by participant and was supplied without curation.

TCRbeta CDR3 regions were amplified from genomic DNA by means of the immunoSEQ Assay, a bias-controlled multiplex PCR. The paper's data handling went like this. The number of nucleated cells in each sample was estimated from the amplification of reference gene primers within the assay. To quantify the absolute abundance of each unique TCRbeta CDR3 rearrangement, sequence reads were collapsed and filtered. For each sample, productive Simpson clonality was calculated as the square root of Simpson's diversity index across productive rearrangements. Sourced from immuneACCESS, this table was stored by TCRdb with only in-frame sequences that have V and J called. A share of the clones is absent; for the studies checked, an unresolved V gene accounts for under half, and the remainder has no known explanation. The V and J calls and the clone size are those of that table, but D and trimming were determined from the DNA. The table for this sample lists 300,000 to 400,000 clones; 87% of them were counted only once. The ten largest clonotypes hold around 10% of the sample.

In the germline V gene, CDR1 corresponds to SGHDN and CDR2 to FVKESK. The germline V and J ends show losses of 0 bases and 10 bases respectively, and no gene match explains 12 bases of the junction. The CDR3 starts with the cysteine, ends with the phenylalanine, and has 18 residues. The entry retains the CDR3 DNA only, 54 bases that are in frame from base 1. Comment on this clone: Its antigen remains unidentified. Per-nucleotide qualities are absent, and no much larger clonotype sits a single base away.

One collaborating source in Seattle enrolled patients while the patients were actively infected and followed the patients over time throughout the course of disease. Each collaborating institution followed its own protocols to collect whole blood in K2EDTA tubes. Collaborator samples were shipped for TCRbeta analysis as frozen whole blood, isolated PBMCs, or DNA extracted from either sample type. Sequenced: peripheral blood. Here the chain combines TRBV14 and TRBJ2-1; 13 of the junction bases match TRBD2. This TCR was sampled from a man aged 30-40 years with COVID-19, enrolled during active disease. In nucleotides, the sequence is TGTGCCAGCAGCCAAGATTTGGGACTAGCGGGGTTCTTGAAAGAGCAGTTCTTC. This yields the protein CASSQDLGLAGFLKEQFF.